This T cell receptor (beta chain) is from a study of blood T cell repertoires in COVID-19. TCRdb keeps only in-frame clones here, not all; method: immunoSEQ multiplex PCR. Of about 250,000 clones listed, about 88% are singletons. Trimming took off 7 bases at V and 7 bases at J, with 25 bases between the two ends. The CDR3 has 16 amino acids. Germline CDR1 is LNHDA and CDR2 is SQIVND (reference sequence). The source of this sequence is a woman aged 35 to 49 who had recovered from COVID-19. The material sequenced was peripheral blood. The chain uses TRBV19 and TRBJ1-2; no definite D call. The CDR3 protein is CASTPNSPTAQRGYTF. In nucleotides, the CDR3 is TGTGCCAGTACCCCAAACTCCCCCACTGCCCAGCGTGGCTACACCTTC. Together with reference TRBV19 and TRBJ1-2, the CDR3 gives the full variable domain: DGGITQSPKYLFRKEGQNVTLSCEQNLNHDAMYWYRQDPGQGLRLIYYSQIVNDFQKGDIAEGYSVSREKKESFPLTVTSAQKNPTAFYLCASTPNSPTAQRGYTFGSGTRLTVV.